This T cell receptor (beta chain) was retrieved from a study of post-analysis software for immune sequencing data. Study-wide results and caveats: Five TRBV segments (TRBV5-6, TRBV5-1 and TRBV20-1 among them) occurred more frequently in patients than in controls.

Trimming cost V 7 bases and J 0 bases, with 13 bases left between them. The CDR3 length is 16 residues. Germline assignment: CDR1 ENHRY and CDR2 SYGVKD. cDNA libraries of TCR beta carried unique molecular identifiers. A single record per CDR3 protein comes from TCRdb applying MiXCR to the PCR reads. The data hold roughly 800,000 distinct CDR3 sequences, with approximately 53% observed a single time. Comment on this clonotype: No antigen is known for it.

Input material: blood. The sequence derives from a girl between 5 and 17 years old with multiple sclerosis. The chain employs TRBV10-3 and TRBJ2-6; weak D call: TRBD1 (6 bases). The CDR3 region is CAINRDINSGANVLTF. The CDR3 DNA reads TGTGCCATCAACCGGGACATAAACTCTGGGGCCAACGTCCTGACTTTC.